These 2 T cell receptor beta chains were sequenced from one sample in a study of T cell responses to AZD1222 COVID-19 vaccine. Clones were read by immunoSEQ multiplex PCR, and TCRdb kept only the in-frame ones, dropping some. The sample has some 90,000 clones; around nine tenths are singletons. The sample in question was peripheral blood, obtained on day 0 of AZD1222 vaccination. These receptors came from an adult in good health.

This chain joins TRBV9 and TRBJ1-4; D gene uncertain. Germline lookup yields CDR1 SGDLS and CDR2 YYNGEE. Trimming removed 0 bases at V and 7 bases at J, with 10 bases between. This CDR3 is built from 14 residues. In DNA, the CDR3 is TGTGCCAGCAGCGTAGGAGGGTCAAGTGAAAAACTGTTTTTT. Amino acids: CASSVGGSSEKLFF. Looking up the rest from reference TRBV9 and TRBJ1-4 gives the full variable domain: DSGVTQTPKHLITATGQRVTLRCSPRSGDLSVYWYQQSLDQGLQFLIQYYNGEERAKGNILERFSAQQFPDLHSELNLSSLELGDSALYFCASSVGGSSEKLFFGSGTQLSVL.

The rearrangement joins TRBV5-1 to TRBJ1-2; D might be TRBD1 (5 bases). CDR1 is SGHRS and CDR2 is YFSETQ in the germline V gene. With 2 bases removed from V and 4 bases from J, the gap between germline ends came to 9 bases. This CDR3 comprises 13 residues. This CDR3 reads CASSLEGTYGYTF. CDR3 bases: TGCGCCAGCAGCTTAGAGGGGACCTATGGCTACACCTTC.